These 22 T cell receptor beta chains originate from one sample sequenced in a study of early T cells in non-severe SARS-CoV-2 infection. TCRdb ran MiXCR on the 5' RACE reads and lists one entry per CDR3 protein. The sample includes 55,000 to 80,000 distinct CDR3 sequences, about 11% of them seen just once. The specimen sequenced was whole blood. The receptor set was obtained from an adult who was a healthcare worker with PCR-confirmed SARS-CoV-2 infection or an uninfected control (not recorded which).

This clonotype was detected many times. The chain combines TRBV14 with TRBJ1-1, with unresolved D. In germline, CDR1 is SGHDN, CDR2 FVKESK. The V and J ends lost 1 base and 0 bases respectively, with 9 bases between them. The CDR3 contains 15 residues. CDR3: CASSQARQMNTEAFF. The CDR3 region has the DNA TGTGCCAGCAGCCAAGCGCGCCAGATGAACACTGAAGCTTTCTTT.

The chain's CDR3 is CASSTPPVAEQYF. The CDR3 DNA reads as TGTGCCAGCAGTACGCCGCCAGTCGCCGAGCAGTACTTC. The chain carries TRBV6-6 and TRBJ2-7; no firm D call. CDR1 is MNHNY and CDR2 is SVGAGI in the germline V gene (reference sequence). CDR3 length: 13 residues. The V and J ends lost 5 bases and 6 bases respectively, with 14 bases between them.

The V and J genes are TRBV3-1 and TRBJ1-4; TRBD1 might be the D (6 bases). Deletions cut 4 bases from V and 7 bases from J, with 16 bases between. Looked up from germline, CDR1 is LGHDT and CDR2 is YNNKEL (reference sequence). The CDR3 length is 15 residues. CDR3 nucleotides: TGTGCCAGCAGCCCAGGGGAGACAGTTGTTGAAAAACTGTTTTTT. It codes for CASSPGETVVEKLFF.

This clonotype was seen many times. The CDR3 is CATEDSYTDTQYF. CDR3 DNA sequence: TGTGCCACCGAGGACAGCTACACAGATACGCAGTATTTT. This chain joins TRBV24-1 and TRBJ2-3, with D possibly being TRBD1 (6 bases). This CDR3 spans 13 amino acids. Germline V gene data show CDR1 as KGHDR and CDR2 as SFDVKD. The ends were cut back, 9 bases at V and 2 bases at J, with 11 bases in the middle.

The chain uses TRBV2 and TRBJ2-3; D uncertain. The V gene lost 2 bases and the J gene lost 0 bases, with 9 bases spanning the gap. This CDR3 is 15 amino acids long. The germline V gene encodes CDR1 SNHLY and CDR2 FYNNEI. The DNA of the CDR3 is TGTGCCAGCAGTGAAACCGGCACCAGCACAGATACGCAGTATTTT. As protein: CASSETGTSTDTQYF. Supplemented by reference TRBV2 and TRBJ2-3, the full variable domain reads EPEVTQTPSHQVTQMGQEVILRCVPISNHLYFYWYRQILGQKVEFLVSFYNNEISEKSEIFDDQFSVERPDGSNFTLKIRSTKLEDSAMYFCASSETGTSTDTQYFGPGTRLTVL.

This clonotype has at least ten counts. This chain uses TRBV29-1 with TRBJ2-5; the match to TRBD1 covers 7 bases. Germline V gene sequence: CDR1 SQVTM, CDR2 ANQGSEA. V lost 7 bases to trimming and J lost 2 bases; unmatched junction nucleotides: 4. This CDR3 has 12 amino acids. CDR3 DNA sequence: TGCAGCGCTAGGACAGGACAAGAGACCCAGTACTTC. Amino acids: CSARTGQETQYF.

In its sample, this clonotype was seen many times. The CDR3 spells CASRLAYEQYF. The CDR3 DNA reads as TGTGCCAGCAGGTTAGCTTACGAGCAGTACTTC. The genes are TRBV25-1 and TRBJ2-7; D gene unclear. This CDR3 is built from 11 residues. Germline CDR1 is MGHDK and CDR2 is SYGVNS. V shed 6 bases and J shed 4 bases, with 7 bases lying between them.

The chain is built from TRBV12-3 or TRBV12-4 and TRBJ1-6; 9 bases map to TRBD1. Trimming cost V 8 bases and J 9 bases; bases outside gene matches: 8. The CDR3 spans 14 residues. The CDR3: CASGYTGGGSPLHF. The CDR3 nucleotides read TGTGCCAGCGGGTATACAGGGGGCGGTTCACCCCTCCACTTT.

This chain links TRBV3-1 with TRBJ1-3; 8 bases agree with TRBD1. The CDR3 sequence is 14 residues long. CDR1 and CDR2 from the germline V gene are LGHDT and YNNKEL (reference sequence). Trimming removed 9 bases from V and 4 bases from J; junction bases left unmatched: 8. DNA for the CDR3: TGTGCCAGTTCCGGGACAGGTCTAGGAAACACCATATATTTT. Protein product: CASSGTGLGNTIYF.

The rearrangement links TRBV3-1 to TRBJ2-7; 8 nucleotides line up with TRBD2. The germline gives CDR1 LGHDT, CDR2 YNNKEL (reference sequence). This CDR3 region has 15 residues. V lost 4 bases and J lost 0; bases outside the gene matches: 5. CDR3 in DNA: TGTGCCAGCAGCCCGGGACTAGTCGACTCCTACGAGCAGTACTTC. The encoded protein is CASSPGLVDSYEQYF.

Many counts were recorded for this clonotype. The chain recombines TRBV3-1 with TRBJ1-6; D is ambiguous. The CDR3 is made up of 12 amino acids. The germline gives CDR1 LGHDT, CDR2 YNNKEL (reference sequence). Trimming cost V 7 bases and J 10 bases, with 11 bases left between them. CDR3 sequence: CASNFRASPLHF. DNA of the CDR3: TGTGCCAGCAACTTCAGAGCGTCACCCCTCCACTTT.

The CDR3 DNA sequence: TGTGCCACCAGTGATCCACCGACTAGTGAGCAGTTCTTC. It codes for CATSDPPTSEQFF. The chain is built from TRBV24-1 and TRBJ2-1; D is possibly TRBD2 (6 bases). V lost 3 bases to trimming and J lost 9 bases, with 11 bases between them. CDR1 and CDR2 from the germline V gene are KGHDR and SFDVKD. The CDR3 length is 13 residues.

This clonotype has more than one count but fewer than ten. This chain connects TRBV5-4 to TRBJ2-3, with 7 bases aligning to TRBD2. Losses at the gene ends were 4 bases for V and 5 bases for J; bases not matched to a gene: 13. Germline CDR1 reads SGHNT; CDR2 reads YYREEE (reference sequence). The CDR3 runs 16 residues. The DNA for the CDR3 is TGTGCCAGCAGCCTCACCGTGGGTAGCGGGCTAGATACGCAGTATTTT. Translation: CASSLTVGSGLDTQYF. The full variable domain, with the rest looked up from reference TRBV5-4 and TRBJ2-3, is ETGVTQSPTHLIKTRGQQVTLRCSSQSGHNTVSWYQQALGQGPQFIFQYYREEENGRGNFPPRFSGLQFPNYSSELNVNALELDDSALYLCASSLTVGSGLDTQYFGPGTRLTVL.

The chain couples TRBV10-3 to TRBJ1-2; 8 nucleotides align to TRBD1. The CDR3 length is 11 residues. Germline V CDR1 and CDR2: ENHRY, SYGVKD. The trim removed 8 bases at V and 8 bases at J, leaving 4 bases unmatched. The CDR3 DNA reads TGTGCCATCGGACAGGGACACGGCTACACCTTC. Protein: CAIGQGHGYTF.

In this sample, this clonotype turned up many times. This sequence joins TRBV5-1 and TRBJ2-3, with 8 bases aligning to TRBD2. The trim removed 0 bases at V and 4 bases at J, leaving 4 bases unmatched. Germline V lookup: CDR1 SGHRS, CDR2 YFSETQ. This CDR3 contains 15 residues. The CDR3 nucleotides are TGCGCCAGCAGCTTGGAGGCGGGGGGCCCAGATACGCAGTATTTT. It translates to CASSLEAGGPDTQYF.

This clonotype has only a few counts. The V gene is TRBV12-3 or TRBV12-4, the J gene TRBJ1-1; D not resolved. CDR3 length: 15 residues. Deletions cut 1 base from V and 4 bases from J, with 13 bases between. CDR3 nucleotides: TGTGCCAGCAGTTTAGGTCTTGACCCTGCCACTGAAGCTTTCTTT. Its protein is CASSLGLDPATEAFF.

The genes are TRBV7-2 and TRBJ2-3, with no clear D. Per the germline V gene, CDR1 is SGHTA and CDR2 is FQGNSA. The CDR3 has 18 amino acids. V gave up 1 base and J gave up 2 bases, with 19 bases separating them. CDR3 nucleotide sequence: TGTGCCAGCAGCTTAGACGCTTGGACGCCCCAAGCCACAGATACGCAGTATTTT. It translates to CASSLDAWTPQATDTQYF.

The chain has TRBV2 and TRBJ1-5; D uncertain. CDR3 length: 14 residues. The germline V gene has CDR1 SNHLY and CDR2 FYNNEI. Between the trimmed V and J ends, which lost 2 bases and 0 bases, there was a span of 5 bases. This CDR3 reads CASSEQISNQPQHF. The DNA for the CDR3 is TGTGCCAGCAGTGAACAGATTAGCAATCAGCCCCAGCATTTT.

This clonotype was seen ten or more times. This chain uses TRBV29-1 with TRBJ2-3; weak D call: TRBD1 (5 bases). Deletions cut 2 bases from V and 8 bases from J, with 17 bases between. Germline V gives CDR1 SQVTM, CDR2 ANQGSEA. CDR3 length: 14 amino acids. The CDR3 loop reads CSVERGRAPGTQYF. CDR3 nucleotides: TGCAGCGTTGAAAGGGGCAGGGCCCCCGGTACGCAGTATTTT.

The table lists this clonotype with a few counts. This chain uses TRBV29-1 with TRBJ2-2, with D unresolved. This CDR3 comprises 13 residues. V was shortened by 6 bases and J by 4 bases, with 12 bases between the two germline ends. CDR1 and CDR2 from the germline V gene are SQVTM and ANQGSEA. CDR3 nucleotides: TGCAGCGTCAGACCAAGTGGCACCGGGGAGCTGTTTTTT. The encoded protein is CSVRPSGTGELFF.

This chain connects TRBV19 to TRBJ2-7; 7 bases agree with TRBD1. The V gene end was trimmed by 4 bases and the J gene end by 3 bases; junction bases not matched to a gene: 6. Germline V CDR1 and CDR2: LNHDA, SQIVND (reference sequence). The CDR3 is 14 residues long. The CDR3 is CASSKGQMNYEQYF. The CDR3 bases are TGTGCCAGTAGTAAGGGACAGATGAACTACGAGCAGTACTTC.

This chain uses TRBV19 with TRBJ2-1, with 9 positions matching TRBD1. The J segment lost 9 bases and the V segment lost 6 bases, leaving 9 bases of the junction unmatched. CDR1 is LNHDA and CDR2 is SQIVND in the germline V gene (reference sequence). The CDR3 runs to 14 residues. CDR3 residues: CASRRTGADGEQFF. CDR3 coding DNA: TGTGCCAGTAGAAGGACAGGGGCCGACGGTGAGCAGTTCTTC.